The entry below gives a single T cell receptor beta chain sequence along with its context. Its specificity is unknown. V was cut by 0 bases and J by 6 bases, with 8 bases left in between. CDR3 length equals 13 residues. CDR1 is KGHSH, CDR2 LQKENI, per germline. The repertoire was sequenced with immunoSEQ multiplex PCR; TCRdb's copy has only in-frame clones and lacks some. Counted here are about 35,000 clones, 75% to 90% occurring once; the ten biggest clones make up 5.5% to 7.5%. The entry originates in a study of T cell responses to AZD1222 COVID-19 vaccine. Findings and limits, study-wide: Sampled repertoires all dated from after the peak T cell response.

The TCR sequence derives from an adult in good health. The sequenced sample was peripheral blood, obtained on day 0 of AZD1222 vaccination. The V call is TRBV18, the J call TRBJ1-1, with D possibly matching TRBD1 (6 bases). This CDR3 is CASSPPDSPEAFF. As DNA, the CDR3 is TGTGCCAGCTCACCACCGGACAGTCCTGAAGCTTTCTTT.